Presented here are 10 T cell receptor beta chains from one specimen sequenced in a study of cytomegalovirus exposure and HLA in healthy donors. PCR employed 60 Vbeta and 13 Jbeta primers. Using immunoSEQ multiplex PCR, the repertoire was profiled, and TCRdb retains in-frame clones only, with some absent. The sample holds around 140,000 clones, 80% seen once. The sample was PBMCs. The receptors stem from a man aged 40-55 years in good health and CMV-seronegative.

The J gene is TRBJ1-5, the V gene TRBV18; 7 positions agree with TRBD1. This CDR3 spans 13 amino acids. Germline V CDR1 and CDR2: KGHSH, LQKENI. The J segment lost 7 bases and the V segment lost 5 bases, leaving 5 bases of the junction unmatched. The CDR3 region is CASSTQGDQPQHF. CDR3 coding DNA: TGTGCCAGCTCAACCCAGGGGGACCAGCCCCAGCATTTT.

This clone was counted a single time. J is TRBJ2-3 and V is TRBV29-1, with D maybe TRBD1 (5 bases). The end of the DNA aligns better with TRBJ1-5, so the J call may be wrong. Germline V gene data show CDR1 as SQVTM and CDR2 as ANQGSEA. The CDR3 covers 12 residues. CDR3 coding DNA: TGCAGCGTTATTAGGGGCCCAGATACGCAGCATTTT. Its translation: CSVIRGPDTQHF.

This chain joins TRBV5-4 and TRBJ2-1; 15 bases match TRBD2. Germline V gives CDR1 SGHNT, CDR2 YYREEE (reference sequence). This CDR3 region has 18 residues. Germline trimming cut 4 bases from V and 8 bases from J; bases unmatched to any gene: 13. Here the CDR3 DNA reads TGTGCCAGCAGCCACTCACGACGGAGGACTAGCGGGGGGGATGAGCAGTTCTTC. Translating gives CASSHSRRRTSGGDEQFF.

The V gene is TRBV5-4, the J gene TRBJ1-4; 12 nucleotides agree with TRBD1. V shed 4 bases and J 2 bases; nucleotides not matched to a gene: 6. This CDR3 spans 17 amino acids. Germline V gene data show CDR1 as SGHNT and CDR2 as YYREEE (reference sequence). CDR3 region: CASSMGQGALTNEKLFF. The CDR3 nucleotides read TGTGCCAGCAGCATGGGACAGGGGGCGCTTACTAATGAAAAACTGTTTTTT. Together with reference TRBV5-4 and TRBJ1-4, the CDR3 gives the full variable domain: ETGVTQSPTHLIKTRGQQVTLRCSSQSGHNTVSWYQQALGQGPQFIFQYYREEENGRGNFPPRFSGLQFPNYSSELNVNALELDDSALYLCASSMGQGALTNEKLFFGSGTQLSVL.

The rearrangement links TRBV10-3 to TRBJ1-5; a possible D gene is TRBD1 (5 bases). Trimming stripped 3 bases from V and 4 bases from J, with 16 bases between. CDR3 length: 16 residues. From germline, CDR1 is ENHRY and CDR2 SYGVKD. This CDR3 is CAISDIGRVGNQPQHF. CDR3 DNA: TGTGCCATCAGTGATATTGGCAGGGTTGGGAATCAGCCCCAGCATTTT.

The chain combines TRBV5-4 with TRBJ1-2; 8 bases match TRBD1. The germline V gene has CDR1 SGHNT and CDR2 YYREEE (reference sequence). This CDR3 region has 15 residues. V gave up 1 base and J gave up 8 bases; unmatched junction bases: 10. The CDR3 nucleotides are TGTGCCAGCAGCTTGATCCTTGGACAGGGTGCCGGCTACACCTTC. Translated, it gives CASSLILGQGAGYTF.

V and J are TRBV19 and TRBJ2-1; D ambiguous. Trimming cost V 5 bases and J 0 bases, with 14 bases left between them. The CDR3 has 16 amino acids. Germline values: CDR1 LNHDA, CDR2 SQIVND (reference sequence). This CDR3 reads CASSAPGGRSYNEQFF. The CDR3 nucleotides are TGTGCCAGTAGTGCTCCCGGCGGTCGCTCCTACAATGAGCAGTTCTTC.

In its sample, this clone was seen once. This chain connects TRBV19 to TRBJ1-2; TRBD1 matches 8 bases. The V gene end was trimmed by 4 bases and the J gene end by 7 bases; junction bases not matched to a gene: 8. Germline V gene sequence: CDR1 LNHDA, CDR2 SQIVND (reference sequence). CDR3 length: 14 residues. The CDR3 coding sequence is TGTGCCAGTAGTAAGAGGACAGGGACTGCTGGCTACACCTTC. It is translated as CASSKRTGTAGYTF.

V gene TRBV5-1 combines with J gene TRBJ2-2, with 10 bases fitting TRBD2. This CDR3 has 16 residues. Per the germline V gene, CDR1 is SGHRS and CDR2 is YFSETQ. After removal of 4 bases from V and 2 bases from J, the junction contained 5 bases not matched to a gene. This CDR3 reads CASSELAGSNTGELFF. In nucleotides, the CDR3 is TGCGCCAGCAGCGAACTAGCGGGGAGTAACACCGGGGAGCTGTTTTTT.

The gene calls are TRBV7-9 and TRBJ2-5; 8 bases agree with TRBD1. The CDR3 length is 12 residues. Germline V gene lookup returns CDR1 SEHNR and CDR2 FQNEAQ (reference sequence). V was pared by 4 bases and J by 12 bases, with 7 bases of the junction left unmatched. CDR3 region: CASSSGSGQEYF. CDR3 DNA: TGTGCCAGCAGCTCAGGCTCGGGACAGGAGTACTTC.